One sample yielded the 15 T cell receptor beta chains listed below, sequenced in a study of blood T cell repertoires in COVID-19. The protocol was immunoSEQ multiplex PCR, while the TCRdb copy is restricted to in-frame clones and leaves out a portion. The table shows 120,000 to 150,000 clones, with 88% occurring only once. The material sequenced was peripheral blood. Receptors originate from a man aged 55 to 70 with active or convalescent COVID-19.

V and J are TRBV28 and TRBJ2-5; 11 nucleotides match TRBD1. Germline assignment: CDR1 MDHEN and CDR2 SYDVKM. This CDR3 contains 15 residues. V trimming: 4 bases; J trimming: 5 bases; junction bases outside the gene matches: 6. In nucleotides, the CDR3 is TGTGCCAGCAGTTCGCCGGGACAGGGGGTGGAGACCCAGTACTTC. As protein: CASSSPGQGVETQYF.

The V gene is TRBV27, the J gene TRBJ2-3, with D possibly being TRBD1 (7 bases). Germline assignment: CDR1 MNHEY and CDR2 SMNVEV (reference sequence). This CDR3 comprises 15 residues. Trimming removed 5 bases from V and 3 bases from J, with 15 bases in between. CDR3 DNA sequence: TGTGCCAGCAGTATCGCGGGACAGTTGACAGATACGCAGTATTTT. This sequence encodes CASSIAGQLTDTQYF.

V gene TRBV3-1 (or the pseudogene TRBV3-2) combines with J gene TRBJ1-6; no clear D. V shed 4 bases and J shed 10 bases, with 14 bases lying between them. CDR1 and CDR2 from the germline V gene are LGHDT and YNNKEL (reference sequence). This CDR3 region has 14 residues. CDR3 loop: CASSPPGARSPLHF. The CDR3 nucleotides are TGTGCCAGCAGCCCTCCGGGAGCTAGGTCACCCCTCCACTTT.

The V and J genes are TRBV2 and TRBJ2-2, with TRBD1 identical over 7 bases. J was trimmed by 5 bases and V by 5 bases; bases with no gene match: 5. This CDR3 has 14 amino acids. Germline V gene data show CDR1 as SNHLY and CDR2 as FYNNEI. The CDR3 sequence is CASSLTGMTGELFF. The CDR3 nucleotides read TGTGCCAGCAGTTTGACAGGGATGACCGGGGAGCTGTTTTTT.

The gene calls are TRBV11-2 and TRBJ2-7, with 10 bases aligning to TRBD2. Germline lookup yields CDR1 SGHAT and CDR2 FQNNGV. The V and J ends lost 0 bases and 6 bases, in that order; junction bases with no gene match: 14. The CDR3 spans 18 residues. The CDR3, as DNA: TGTGCCAGCAGCTTAGATTCAGCTAGCGGGAGCCTTGAGGGCGAGCAGTACTTC. Translation: CASSLDSASGSLEGEQYF. Together with reference TRBV11-2 and TRBJ2-7, the CDR3 gives the full variable domain: EAGVAQSPRYKIIEKRQSVAFWCNPISGHATLYWYQQILGQGPKLLIQFQNNGVVDDSQLPKDRFSAERLKGVDSTLKIQPAKLEDSAVYLCASSLDSASGSLEGEQYFGPGTRLTVT.

This chain connects TRBV28 to TRBJ1-4; the D is unclear. The CDR3 spans 14 residues. Germline V gives CDR1 MDHEN, CDR2 SYDVKM. The V gene lost 5 bases and the J gene lost 0 bases, with 7 bases spanning the gap. DNA for the CDR3: TGTGCCAGCAGTCTTATAACAACTAATGAAAAACTGTTTTTT. Translation gives CASSLITTNEKLFF.

This clone was found a few times. The chain is built from TRBV28 and TRBJ1-4; no reliable D call. Germline CDR1 MDHEN, CDR2 SYDVKM. The V end lost 5 bases, the J end lost 6 bases, and 25 bases lay between the germline ends. CDR3 size: 18 residues. CDR3 sequence reads: CASSTTRGIRTTHEKLFF. The CDR3, as DNA: TGTGCCAGCAGTACGACCCGGGGTATCCGGACTACTCATGAAAAACTGTTTTTT.

This chain uses TRBV18 with TRBJ1-4; possibly TRBD1 for D (5 bases). CDR3 length: 15 amino acids. Trimming took off 6 bases at V and 5 bases at J, with 16 bases between the two ends. Per germline, CDR1 KGHSH and CDR2 LQKENI. Here the CDR3 reads CASSQYRGENEKLFF. The CDR3 DNA sequence: TGTGCCAGCTCCCAATATAGGGGTGAGAATGAAAAACTGTTTTTT.

The chain links TRBV5-1 to TRBJ2-5; 7 nucleotides agree with TRBD1. Per germline, CDR1 SGHRS and CDR2 YFSETQ. CDR3 length equals 14 residues. V dropped 4 bases and J dropped 2; count of bases not matched to a gene: 5. CDR3 amino acids: CASSTGTAQETQYF. The CDR3, as DNA: TGCGCCAGCAGCACGGGGACAGCTCAAGAGACCCAGTACTTC.

This clone was found a few times. This rearrangement joins TRBV3-1 (or the pseudogene TRBV3-2) to TRBJ1-6, with D tentatively TRBD1 (6 bases). Deletions cut 4 bases from V and 4 bases from J, with 11 bases between. Germline CDR1 LGHDT, CDR2 YNNKEL (reference sequence). The CDR3 totals 15 residues. DNA of the CDR3: TGTGCCAGCAGCCCCTCGGACAGTTATAATTCACCCCTCCACTTT. Encoded protein: CASSPSDSYNSPLHF.

The rearrangement uses TRBV5-1 and TRBJ2-7, with TRBD1 identical over 7 bases. CDR3 length equals 16 residues. Unmatched junction bases numbered 9, after V lost 0 bases and J lost 3 bases. Per the germline V gene, CDR1 is SGHRS and CDR2 is YFSETQ. DNA of the CDR3: TGCGCCAGCAGCTTGGAGGCCGGGACAGCGAGCTACGAGCAGTACTTC. It specifies CASSLEAGTASYEQYF. Full variable domain (rest looked up from reference TRBV5-1 and TRBJ2-7): KAGVTQTPRYLIKTRGQQVTLSCSPISGHRSVSWYQQTPGQGLQFLFEYFSETQRNKGNFPGRFSGRQFSNSRSEMNVSTLELGDSALYLCASSLEAGTASYEQYFGPGTRLTVT.

The genes are TRBV2 and TRBJ2-3; a weak D match, TRBD2 (6 bases). This CDR3 contains 14 residues. The germline V and J ends were trimmed by 3 bases and 0 bases, with 7 bases remaining between them. CDR1 and CDR2 (germline): SNHLY, FYNNEI. In nucleotides, the CDR3 is TGTGCCAGCAGTGAGGGACTCAGCACAGATACGCAGTATTTT. It is translated as CASSEGLSTDTQYF.

The chain joins TRBV28 to TRBJ2-1, with TRBD1 as a possible D gene (5 bases). Germline V gene lookup returns CDR1 MDHEN and CDR2 SYDVKM. The CDR3 extends over 15 amino acids. V was pared by 5 bases and J by 7 bases, with 18 bases between. CDR3 bases: TGTGCCAGCAGTCGGAGTCGTACAGGTTGGAATGAGCAGTTCTTC. Its translation: CASSRSRTGWNEQFF.

The chain employs TRBV7-2 and TRBJ2-3; no firm D call. In germline, CDR1 is SGHTA, CDR2 FQGNSA. V lost 8 bases, J lost 0 bases, and 12 bases lay in between. The CDR3 has 14 residues. CDR3 sequence: CASHRGYSTDTQYF. CDR3 in DNA: TGTGCCAGCCATCGCGGTTATAGCACAGATACGCAGTATTTT.

The chain uses TRBV5-1 and TRBJ2-1, with D possibly TRBD2 on 7 matching bases. With 0 bases removed from V and 6 bases from J, the gap between germline ends came to 19 bases. Germline CDR1 reads SGHRS; CDR2 reads YFSETQ. The CDR3 loop spans 17 amino acids. The CDR3 here is CASSLGLGGGGRNEQFF. CDR3 bases: TGCGCCAGCAGCTTGGGGCTTGGGGGAGGGGGTCGCAATGAGCAGTTCTTC.